A single sample is the source of the 32 T cell receptor beta chains below, sequenced in a study of blood T cells in healthy people across ages. The authors ran a second PCR of about 6 to 11 cycles using a sample-barcoded 5' primer and a J-beta primer mix. A single record per CDR3 protein comes from TCRdb applying MiXCR to the 5' RACE reads. The sample yields about 900,000 distinct CDR3 sequences, roughly 50% seen once. The sequencing input was blood. The receptors originated from a man aged 25-45 years in good health.

The rearrangement joins TRBV3-1 to TRBJ2-3, with a tentative D call TRBD2 (5 bases). CDR3 length: 13 amino acids. Trimming shortened V by 5 bases and J by 6 bases, and 12 bases separated the two germline ends. The germline gives CDR1 LGHDT, CDR2 YNNKEL (reference sequence). The CDR3: CASSSFSGDTQYF. The CDR3 nucleotides are TGTGCCAGCAGCAGTTTTTCGGGGGATACGCAGTATTTT.

The rearrangement joins TRBV2 to TRBJ2-1; possibly TRBD1 or TRBD2 for D (5 bases each). Trimming removed 0 bases at V and 15 bases at J, with 18 bases between. Germline CDR1 is SNHLY and CDR2 is FYNNEI. This CDR3 has 14 residues. For the CDR3, the DNA is TGTGCCAGCAGTGAAGCGGGGAATGGGGGTATTCGGTTCTTC. This translates into CASSEAGNGGIRFF.

With respect to this clonotype: One end of the junction varies from germline; a read error may be responsible. The V and J genes are TRBV2 and TRBJ1-2, with 7 bases aligning to TRBD1. The germline V gene has CDR1 SNHLY and CDR2 FYNNEI. This CDR3 is 15 amino acids long. This chain's CDR3 is CASSTGQEFYYGCTF. The CDR3 coding sequence is TGTGCCAGCAGTACCGGACAGGAGTTCTACTATGGCTGCACCTTC.

This clonotype was observed a few times. V gene TRBV15 combines with J gene TRBJ1-2; 8 positions match TRBD1. Germline V gives CDR1 LNHNV, CDR2 YYDKDF (reference sequence). J lost 7 bases, V lost 0 bases, and 7 bases had no gene match. The CDR3 runs 15 residues. CDR3 coding DNA: TGTGCCACCAGCAGAGATGGAGGACAGGGCCGTGGCTACACCTTC. Its protein is CATSRDGGQGRGYTF.

In the case of this clonotype: The junction shows a germline mismatch at one end, possibly a read error. The V gene is TRBV28, the J gene TRBJ2-4; tentative D call: TRBD2 (6 bases). The CDR3 has 15 amino acids. Germline lookup yields CDR1 MDHEN and CDR2 SYDVKM. CDR3 amino acids: CASTRSRGSKNIQYF. The CDR3 DNA reads as TGTGCTAGCACTCGAAGCCGGGGGTCCAAAAACATTCAGTACTTC.

The chain has TRBV13 and TRBJ1-4, with unresolved D. This CDR3 has 13 residues. Germline CDR1 reads PRHDT; CDR2 reads FYEKMQ (reference sequence). Trimming shortened V by 2 bases and J by 8 bases, and 9 bases separated the two germline ends. The CDR3 DNA is TGTGCCAGCAGCTTAATGGGCGGGGAAAAACTGTTTTTT. This gives the protein CASSLMGGEKLFF. Drawing the rest from reference TRBV13 and TRBJ1-4, the complete variable domain is AAGVIQSPRHLIKEKRETATLKCYPIPRHDTVYWYQQGPGQDPQFLISFYEKMQSDKGSIPDRFSAQQFSDYHSELNMSSLELGDSALYFCASSLMGGEKLFFGSGTQLSVL.

This clonotype was counted at least ten times. This chain connects TRBV7-2 to TRBJ2-7, with 9 positions matching TRBD1. The CDR3 is 15 residues long. The germline V gene has CDR1 SGHTA and CDR2 FQGNSA. J lost 1 base, V lost 6 bases, and 7 bases had no gene match. The CDR3 nucleotides are TGTGCCAGCAGATACTCCGGGACAGGGTCCTACGAGCAGTACTTC. This encodes CASRYSGTGSYEQYF.

This clonotype was counted a few times. The V gene is TRBV6-5, the J gene TRBJ1-6; maybe TRBD1 (5 bases). CDR3 length equals 15 residues. The germline V gene has CDR1 MNHEY and CDR2 SVGAGI. V was clipped by 0 bases and J by 9 bases, with 12 bases between them. For the CDR3, the DNA is TGTGCCAGCAGTTACTCGGGGCTGTCTTTTTCACCCCTCCACTTT. As protein: CASSYSGLSFSPLHF.

The V and J genes are TRBV28 and TRBJ2-7, with TRBD1 matching 9 bases. J lost 0 bases, V lost 5 bases, and 11 bases had no gene match. The CDR3 is 17 amino acids. The germline V gene has CDR1 MDHEN and CDR2 SYDVKM. This CDR3 is CASSISNPGQGSYEQYF. The CDR3 DNA is TGTGCCAGCAGTATATCAAATCCGGGACAGGGCTCCTACGAGCAGTACTTC.

V gene TRBV2 combines with J gene TRBJ2-5, with D uncertain. Trimming shortened V by 4 bases and J by 0 bases, and 9 bases separated the two germline ends. Per the germline V gene, CDR1 is SNHLY and CDR2 is FYNNEI. This CDR3 has 14 amino acids. The CDR3 sequence: CASSVNSYQETQYF. The CDR3 DNA reads as TGTGCCAGCAGTGTTAATTCGTACCAAGAGACCCAGTACTTC. Full variable domain (missing parts from reference TRBV2 and TRBJ2-5): EPEVTQTPSHQVTQMGQEVILRCVPISNHLYFYWYRQILGQKVEFLVSFYNNEISEKSEIFDDQFSVERPDGSNFTLKIRSTKLEDSAMYFCASSVNSYQETQYFGPGTRLLVL.

V and J are TRBV6-2 or TRBV6-3 and TRBJ1-1, with TRBD1 identical over 8 bases. This CDR3 region has 15 residues. The V and J ends lost 4 bases and 8 bases, in that order; junction bases with no gene match: 12. Looked up from germline, CDR1 is MNHEY and CDR2 is SVGEGT. As DNA, the CDR3 is TGTGCCAGCAGTTTCTCCCGGACAGGGACTCTCGAAGCTTTCTTT. This gives the protein CASSFSRTGTLEAFF.

This CDR3 is CASSLTADVQYF. In DNA form, the CDR3 reads TGTGCCAGCAGTTTGACAGCAGATGTGCAGTATTTT. The rearrangement uses TRBV12-3 or TRBV12-4 and TRBJ2-3, with D perhaps TRBD1 (5 bases). V lost 3 bases to trimming and J lost 11 bases, with 12 bases between them. The CDR3 covers 12 residues.

This clonotype was detected a few times. The V and J genes are TRBV3-1 and TRBJ2-7, with D perhaps being TRBD1 or TRBD2 (5 bases each). From germline, CDR1 is LGHDT and CDR2 YNNKEL (reference sequence). The CDR3 totals 14 residues. With 0 bases removed from V and 2 bases from J, the gap between germline ends came to 8 bases. In nucleotides, the CDR3 is TGTGCCAGCAGCCAAGATGAGGGGACCTACGAGCAGTACTTC. Its translation: CASSQDEGTYEQYF.

The sample holds a few counts of this clonotype. The gene calls are TRBV4-3 and TRBJ2-7, with D uncertain. CDR1 is LGHNA and CDR2 is YSLEER in the germline V gene. The V and J ends lost 1 base and 3 bases respectively, with 10 bases between them. The CDR3 totals 14 residues. The CDR3 loop is CASSQVAQNYEQYF. CDR3 nucleotide sequence: TGCGCCAGCAGCCAAGTAGCACAGAACTACGAGCAGTACTTC.

This sequence joins TRBV6-1 and TRBJ1-2, with unresolved D. The CDR3 loop spans 12 amino acids. V was pared by 5 bases and J by 8 bases, with 12 bases between. Germline V gene lookup returns CDR1 MNHNS and CDR2 SASEGT. CDR3 sequence reads: CASSNSVGGYTF. The CDR3 DNA follows: TGTGCCAGCAGTAACAGCGTCGGAGGCTACACCTTC.

This clonotype has only one observation. The chain has TRBV28 and TRBJ2-2; 9 positions match TRBD1. The CDR3 spans 15 residues. Germline trimming cut 4 bases from V and 7 bases from J; bases unmatched to any gene: 7. The germline gives CDR1 MDHEN, CDR2 SYDVKM. CDR3 amino acids: CASSWGGQGNGELFF. DNA of the CDR3: TGTGCCAGCAGTTGGGGGGGACAGGGAAACGGGGAGCTGTTTTTT.

V and J are TRBV4-2 and TRBJ2-1; D possibly corresponds to TRBD2 (6 bases). The CDR3 totals 16 residues. Deletions cut 1 base from V and 2 bases from J, with 12 bases between. Per the germline V gene, CDR1 is LGHNA and CDR2 is YNFKEQ. CDR3 DNA sequence: TGTGCCAGCAGCCAAGGTCCCAGCGGGCCCTACAATGAGCAGTTCTTC. Residues: CASSQGPSGPYNEQFF.

The chain carries TRBV4-1 and TRBJ2-1; 12 bases fit TRBD2. The CDR3 consists of 19 residues. Trimming took 4 bases from V and 2 from J; bases not matched to a gene: 12. CDR1 is MGHRA and CDR2 is YSYEKL in the germline V gene. The CDR3 loop is CASSPYRTSGVGAYNEQFF. CDR3 sequence (DNA): TGCGCCAGCAGCCCCTACAGGACTAGCGGGGTCGGGGCCTACAATGAGCAGTTCTTC.

This chain links TRBV4-3 with TRBJ1-6; unclear D gene. The CDR3 loop spans 16 amino acids. CDR1 is LGHNA and CDR2 is YSLEER in the germline V gene. Trimming took 0 bases from V and 4 from J, leaving 10 bases between them. The CDR3 DNA reads as TGCGCCAGCAGCCAAGATCCCGACCAGTATAATTCACCCCTCCACTTT. Its protein is CASSQDPDQYNSPLHF.

The chain couples TRBV6-1 to TRBJ1-2, with 8 bases aligning to TRBD1. CDR1 and CDR2 from the germline V gene are MNHNS and SASEGT. This CDR3 is built from 13 residues. Trimming at V came to 6 bases and at J to 6 bases, leaving 6 bases not matched to a gene. CDR3 sequence: CASRVQGGNGYTF. In DNA, the CDR3 is TGTGCCAGCAGAGTACAGGGGGGAAATGGCTACACCTTC.

This chain's CDR3 is CASSQGMREQFF. The CDR3 nucleotides read TGCGCCAGCAGCCAAGGCATGAGGGAGCAGTTCTTC. This chain uses TRBV4-1 with TRBJ2-1; D remains ambiguous. Trimming pared 1 base from V and 10 bases from J, leaving 8 bases between. This CDR3 contains 12 residues. CDR1 and CDR2 (germline): MGHRA, YSYEKL.

This clonotype was recorded once. The chain joins TRBV11-2 to TRBJ1-6, with 7 bases aligning to TRBD1. The germline gives CDR1 SGHAT, CDR2 FQNNGV. The CDR3 is made up of 18 amino acids. Trimming took 2 bases from V and 0 from J; bases not matched to a gene: 7. The CDR3, as DNA: TGTGCCAGCAGCTTAATGGGACAGACACACTCCTATAATTCACCCCTCCACTTT. Its translation is CASSLMGQTHSYNSPLHF.

This clonotype turned up a few times. The rearrangement joins TRBV10-2 to TRBJ2-3; possibly TRBD2 for D (6 bases). Trimming removed 4 bases from V and 2 bases from J, with 10 bases in between. CDR3 length: 14 residues. Germline-derived CDR1 and CDR2 are WSHSY and SAAADI. The CDR3 DNA reads as TGCGCCAGCAGTGGGGGGGTGATCACAGATACGCAGTATTTT. It codes for CASSGGVITDTQYF.

This clonotype has more than one count but fewer than ten. The V and J genes are TRBV2 and TRBJ2-4; D is unclear. CDR1 is SNHLY, CDR2 FYNNEI, per germline. The CDR3 is 16 residues long. Trimming removed 0 bases at V and 2 bases at J, with 11 bases between. This CDR3 reads CASSEAGGPSKNIQYF. The CDR3 nucleotides are TGTGCCAGCAGTGAAGCAGGCGGCCCATCCAAAAACATTCAGTACTTC.

Here the CDR3 reads CASSSLARTFDEQYF. The CDR3, as DNA: TGTGCCAGCAGCTCGCTGGCCAGGACTTTCGATGAGCAGTACTTC. The chain joins TRBV7-2 to TRBJ2-1; TRBD2 might be the D (5 bases). Matching the DNA end better, TRBJ2-7 makes the J call doubtful. The germline gives CDR1 SGHTA, CDR2 FQGNSA. The CDR3 runs 15 residues.

The V call is TRBV6-2 or TRBV6-3, the J call TRBJ2-7; D may be TRBD2 (7 bases). The germline V gene encodes CDR1 MNHEY and CDR2 SVGEGT. This CDR3 is 14 amino acids long. The V end lost 6 bases, the J end lost 2 bases, and 14 bases lay between the germline ends. The CDR3 nucleotides are TGTGCCAGCAGGCGAGGGGGGGCAACCTACGAGCAGTACTTC. Residues: CASRRGGATYEQYF.

In this sample, this clonotype turned up a few times. This chain links TRBV20-1 with TRBJ2-3; 10 bases map to TRBD2. V shed 8 bases, J shed 4 bases, and the junction held 9 bases outside the gene matches. This CDR3 is 14 amino acids long. Germline assignment: CDR1 DFQATT and CDR2 SNEGSKA (reference sequence). Here the CDR3 DNA reads TGCAGTTCCTATGCTAGCGGGGGTTCAGATACGCAGTATTTT. It codes for CSSYASGGSDTQYF.

The rearrangement uses TRBV4-3 and TRBJ2-3; a possible D gene is TRBD2 (6 bases). Germline V CDR1 and CDR2: LGHNA, YSLEER. This CDR3 spans 16 amino acids. The V and J ends lost 4 bases and 2 bases respectively, with 16 bases between them. CDR3 in DNA: TGCGCCAGCAGCCCACAGATAGCGGCGCTCACAGATACGCAGTATTTT. Translating it yields CASSPQIAALTDTQYF.

This clonotype was counted between two and nine times. V and J are TRBV4-1 and TRBJ2-7, with TRBD1 matching 7 bases. The germline gives CDR1 MGHRA, CDR2 YSYEKL. This CDR3 region has 14 residues. V shed 1 base, J shed 5 bases, and the junction held 5 bases outside the gene matches. Here the CDR3 reads CASSQATGWHEQYF. The CDR3 DNA reads TGCGCCAGCAGCCAAGCGACAGGGTGGCACGAGCAGTACTTC.

This clonotype has a single count. CDR3 in amino acids: CASSPKWDRTYEQYF. For the CDR3, the DNA is TGTGCCAGCAGTCCCAAGTGGGACAGAACCTACGAGCAGTACTTC. The V gene is TRBV27, the J gene TRBJ2-7; 7 bases are a match to TRBD1. Trimming cost V 5 bases and J 2 bases; bases outside gene matches: 9. The CDR3 contains 15 residues. Looked up from germline, CDR1 is MNHEY and CDR2 is SMNVEV (reference sequence).

Only a few counts were recorded for this clonotype. The chain links TRBV20-1 to TRBJ2-7; unclear D gene. This CDR3 has 11 residues. Germline V gives CDR1 DFQATT, CDR2 SNEGSKA (reference sequence). V lost 1 base to trimming and J lost 6 bases, with 7 bases between them. CDR3 bases: TGCAGTGCTAGAGGGGTGGGCGAGCAGTACTTC. It specifies CSARGVGEQYF.

This rearrangement joins TRBV14 to TRBJ2-3, with unresolved D. Germline CDR1 SGHDN, CDR2 FVKESK. This CDR3 has 14 amino acids. Between the trimmed V and J ends, which lost 0 bases and 8 bases, there was a span of 12 bases. The CDR3 DNA reads as TGTGCCAGCAGCCAAGATAGACTCCTCTCTACGCAGTATTTT. This encodes CASSQDRLLSTQYF.